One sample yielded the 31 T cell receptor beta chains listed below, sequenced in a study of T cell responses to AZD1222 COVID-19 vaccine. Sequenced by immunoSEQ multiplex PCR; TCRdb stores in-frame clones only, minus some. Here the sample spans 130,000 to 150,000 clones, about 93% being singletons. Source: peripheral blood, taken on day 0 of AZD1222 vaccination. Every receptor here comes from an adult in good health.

CDR3 nucleotide sequence: TGCGCCAGCAGCTTGGGGCAGTTCTACGATACGCAGTATTTT. Translating gives CASSLGQFYDTQYF. The J gene is TRBJ2-3, the V gene TRBV5-1, with D hard to call. Germline V lookup: CDR1 SGHRS, CDR2 YFSETQ. The CDR3 is 14 amino acids. Trimming removed 0 bases at V and 6 bases at J, with 11 bases between.

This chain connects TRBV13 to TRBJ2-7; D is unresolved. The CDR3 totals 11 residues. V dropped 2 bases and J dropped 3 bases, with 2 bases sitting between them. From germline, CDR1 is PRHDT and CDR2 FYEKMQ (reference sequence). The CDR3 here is CASSLSYEQYF. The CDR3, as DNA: TGTGCCAGCAGCTTAAGCTACGAGCAGTACTTC.

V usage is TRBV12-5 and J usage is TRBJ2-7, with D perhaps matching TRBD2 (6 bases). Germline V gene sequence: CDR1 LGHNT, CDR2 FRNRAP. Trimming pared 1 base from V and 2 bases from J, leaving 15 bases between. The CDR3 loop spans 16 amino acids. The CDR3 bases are TGTGCTAGTGGTTTGGGCTCCGGGGGTTCCACCTACGAGCAGTACTTC. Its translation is CASGLGSGGSTYEQYF.

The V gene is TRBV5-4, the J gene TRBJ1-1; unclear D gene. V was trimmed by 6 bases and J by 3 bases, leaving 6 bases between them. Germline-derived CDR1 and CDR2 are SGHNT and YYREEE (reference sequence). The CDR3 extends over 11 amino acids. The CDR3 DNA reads TGTGCCAGCACCTCGGACACTGAAGCTTTCTTT. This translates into CASTSDTEAFF.

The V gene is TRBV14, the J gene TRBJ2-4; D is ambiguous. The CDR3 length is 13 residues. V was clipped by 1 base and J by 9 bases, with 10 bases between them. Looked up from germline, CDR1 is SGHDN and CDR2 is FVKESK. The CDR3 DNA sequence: TGTGCCAGCAGCCAAGTCGCCAGCGCCATTCAGTACTTC. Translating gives CASSQVASAIQYF.

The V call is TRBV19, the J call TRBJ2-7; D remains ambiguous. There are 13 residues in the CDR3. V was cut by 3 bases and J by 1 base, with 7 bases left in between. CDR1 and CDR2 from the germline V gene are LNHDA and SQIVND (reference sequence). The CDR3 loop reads CASSMRESYEQYF. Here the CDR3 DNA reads TGTGCCAGTAGTATGCGTGAGTCCTACGAGCAGTACTTC.

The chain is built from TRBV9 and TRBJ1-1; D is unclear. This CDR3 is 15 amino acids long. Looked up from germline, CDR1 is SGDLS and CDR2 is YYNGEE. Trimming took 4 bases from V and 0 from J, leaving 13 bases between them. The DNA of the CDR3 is TGTGCCAGCAGCAACCAACAGAGCCTGAACACTGAAGCTTTCTTT. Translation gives CASSNQQSLNTEAFF.

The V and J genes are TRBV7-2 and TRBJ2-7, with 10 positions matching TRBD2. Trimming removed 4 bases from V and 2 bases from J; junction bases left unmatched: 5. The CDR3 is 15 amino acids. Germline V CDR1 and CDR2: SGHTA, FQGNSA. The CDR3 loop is CASSSRTSGTYEQYF. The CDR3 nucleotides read TGTGCCAGCAGCTCCAGGACTAGCGGAACCTACGAGCAGTACTTC.

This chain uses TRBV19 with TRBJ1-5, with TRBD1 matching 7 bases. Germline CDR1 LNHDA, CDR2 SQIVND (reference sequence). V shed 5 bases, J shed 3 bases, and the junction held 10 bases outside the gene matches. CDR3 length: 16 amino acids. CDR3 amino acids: CASSPVGTAYNQPQHF. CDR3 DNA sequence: TGTGCCAGTAGTCCAGTCGGGACAGCTTACAATCAGCCCCAGCATTTT.

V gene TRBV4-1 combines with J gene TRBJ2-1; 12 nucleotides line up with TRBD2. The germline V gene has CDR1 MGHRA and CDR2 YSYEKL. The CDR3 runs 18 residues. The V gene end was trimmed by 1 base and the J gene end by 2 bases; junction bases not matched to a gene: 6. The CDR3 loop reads CASSQGLLAGGTYNEQFF. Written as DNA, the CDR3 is TGCGCCAGCAGCCAAGGGCTGCTAGCGGGGGGGACCTACAATGAGCAGTTCTTC.

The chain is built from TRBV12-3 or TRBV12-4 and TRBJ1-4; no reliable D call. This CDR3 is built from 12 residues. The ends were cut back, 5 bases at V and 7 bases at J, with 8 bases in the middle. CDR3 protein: CASSIGGEKLFF. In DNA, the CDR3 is TGTGCCAGCAGTATAGGCGGTGAAAAACTGTTTTTT.

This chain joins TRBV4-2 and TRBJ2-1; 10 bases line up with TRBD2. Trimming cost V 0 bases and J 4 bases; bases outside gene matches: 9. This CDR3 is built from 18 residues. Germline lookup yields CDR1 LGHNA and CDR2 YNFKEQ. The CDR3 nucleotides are TGTGCCAGCAGCCAAGATCTGCTAGCGGGGGCTCTTTACAATGAGCAGTTCTTC. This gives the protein CASSQDLLAGALYNEQFF.

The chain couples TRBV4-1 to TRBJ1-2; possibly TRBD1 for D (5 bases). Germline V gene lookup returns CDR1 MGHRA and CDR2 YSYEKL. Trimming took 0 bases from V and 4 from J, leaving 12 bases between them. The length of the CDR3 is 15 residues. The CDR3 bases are TGCGCCAGCAGCCAAGAGACGCGGGGGAGCTATGGCTACACCTTC. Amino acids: CASSQETRGSYGYTF.

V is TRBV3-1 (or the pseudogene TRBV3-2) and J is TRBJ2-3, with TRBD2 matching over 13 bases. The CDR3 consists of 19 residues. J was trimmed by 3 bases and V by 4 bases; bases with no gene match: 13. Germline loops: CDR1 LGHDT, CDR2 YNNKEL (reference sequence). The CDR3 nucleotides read TGTGCCAGCAGCCTGGGACTAGCGGGACTTATGGGGAAGACAGATACGCAGTATTTT. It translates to CASSLGLAGLMGKTDTQYF.

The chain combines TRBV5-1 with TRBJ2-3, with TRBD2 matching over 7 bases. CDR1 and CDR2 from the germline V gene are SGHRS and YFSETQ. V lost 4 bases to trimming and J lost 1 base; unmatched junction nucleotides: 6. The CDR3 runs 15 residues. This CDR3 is CASSLADYRTDTQYF. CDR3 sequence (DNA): TGCGCCAGCAGCCTAGCGGATTATCGCACAGATACGCAGTATTTT.

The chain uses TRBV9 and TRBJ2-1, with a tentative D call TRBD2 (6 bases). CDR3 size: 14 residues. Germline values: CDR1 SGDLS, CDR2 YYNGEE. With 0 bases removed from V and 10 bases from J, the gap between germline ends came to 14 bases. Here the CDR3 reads CASSVATEGLEQFF. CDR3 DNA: TGTGCCAGCAGCGTAGCTACGGAGGGTCTAGAGCAGTTCTTC.

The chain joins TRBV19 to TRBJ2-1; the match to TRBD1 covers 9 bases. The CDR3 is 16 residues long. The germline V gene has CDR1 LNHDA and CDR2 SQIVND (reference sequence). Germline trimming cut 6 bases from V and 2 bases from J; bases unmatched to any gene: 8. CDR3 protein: CASRTAGTGTYNEQFF. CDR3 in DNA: TGTGCCAGTAGAACCGCCGGGACAGGGACCTACAATGAGCAGTTCTTC.

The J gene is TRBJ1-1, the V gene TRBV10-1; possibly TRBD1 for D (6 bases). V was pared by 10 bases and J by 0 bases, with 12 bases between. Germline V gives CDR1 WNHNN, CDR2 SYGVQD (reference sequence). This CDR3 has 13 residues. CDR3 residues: CATSGQMNTEAFF. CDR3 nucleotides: TGCGCCACTAGTGGACAGATGAACACTGAAGCTTTCTTT.

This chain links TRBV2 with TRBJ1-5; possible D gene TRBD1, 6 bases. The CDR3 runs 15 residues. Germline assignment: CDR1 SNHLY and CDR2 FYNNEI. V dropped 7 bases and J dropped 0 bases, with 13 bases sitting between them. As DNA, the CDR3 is TGTGCCAGCAAAAAAGGGGGGTTTAGCAATCAGCCCCAGCATTTT. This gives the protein CASKKGGFSNQPQHF.

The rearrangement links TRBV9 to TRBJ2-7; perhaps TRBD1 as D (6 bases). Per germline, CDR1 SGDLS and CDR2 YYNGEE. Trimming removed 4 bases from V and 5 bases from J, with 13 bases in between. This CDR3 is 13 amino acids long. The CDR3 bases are TGTGCCAGCAGCCTCGGACCAGGGGACGAGCAGTACTTC. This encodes CASSLGPGDEQYF.

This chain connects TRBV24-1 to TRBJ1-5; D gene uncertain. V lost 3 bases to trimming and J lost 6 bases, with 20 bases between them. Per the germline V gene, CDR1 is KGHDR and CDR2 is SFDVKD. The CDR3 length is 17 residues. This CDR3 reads CATSDQRRSPLGQPQHF. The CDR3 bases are TGTGCCACCAGTGATCAGCGACGGTCCCCGTTAGGTCAGCCCCAGCATTTT.

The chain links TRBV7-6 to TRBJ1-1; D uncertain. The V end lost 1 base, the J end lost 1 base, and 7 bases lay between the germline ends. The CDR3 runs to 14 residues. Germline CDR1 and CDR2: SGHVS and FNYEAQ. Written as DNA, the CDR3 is TGTGCCAGCAGCTTAGGGCCAGCGAACACTGAAGCTTTCTTT. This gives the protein CASSLGPANTEAFF.

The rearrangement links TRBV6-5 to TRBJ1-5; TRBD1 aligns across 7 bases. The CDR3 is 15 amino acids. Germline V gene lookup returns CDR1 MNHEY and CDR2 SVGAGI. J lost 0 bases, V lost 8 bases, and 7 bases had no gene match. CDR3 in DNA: TGTGCCAGCCGGGGACAGACCCCTAGCAATCAGCCCCAGCATTTT. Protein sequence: CASRGQTPSNQPQHF.

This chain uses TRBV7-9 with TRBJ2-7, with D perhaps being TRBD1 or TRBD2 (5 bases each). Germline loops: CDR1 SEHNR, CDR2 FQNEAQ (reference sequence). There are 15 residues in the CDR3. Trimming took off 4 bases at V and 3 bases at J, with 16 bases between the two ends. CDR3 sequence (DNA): TGTGCCAGCAGCTCCTCCGGGGCCGTAGTCTACGAGCAGTACTTC. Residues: CASSSSGAVVYEQYF.

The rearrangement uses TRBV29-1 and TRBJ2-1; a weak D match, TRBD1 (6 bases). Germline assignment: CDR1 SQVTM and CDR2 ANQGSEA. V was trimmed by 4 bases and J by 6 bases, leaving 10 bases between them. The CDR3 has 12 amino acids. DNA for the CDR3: TGCAGCGTTGTGAAAGGGGGCAATGAGCAGTTCTTC. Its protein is CSVVKGGNEQFF.

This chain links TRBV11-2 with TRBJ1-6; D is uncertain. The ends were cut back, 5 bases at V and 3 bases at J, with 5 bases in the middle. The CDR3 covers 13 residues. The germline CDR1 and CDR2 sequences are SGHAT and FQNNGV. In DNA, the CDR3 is TGTGCCAGCAGCCCTGACTATAATTCACCCCTCCACTTT. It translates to CASSPDYNSPLHF. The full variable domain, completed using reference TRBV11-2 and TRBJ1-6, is EAGVAQSPRYKIIEKRQSVAFWCNPISGHATLYWYQQILGQGPKLLIQFQNNGVVDDSQLPKDRFSAERLKGVDSTLKIQPAKLEDSAVYLCASSPDYNSPLHFGNGTRLTVT.

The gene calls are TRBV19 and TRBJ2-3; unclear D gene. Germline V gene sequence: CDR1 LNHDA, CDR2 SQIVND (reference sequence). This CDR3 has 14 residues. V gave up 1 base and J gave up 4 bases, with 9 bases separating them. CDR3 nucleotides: TGTGCCAGTAGTATAGCAAGCGCCCCAGATACGCAGTATTTT. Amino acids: CASSIASAPDTQYF. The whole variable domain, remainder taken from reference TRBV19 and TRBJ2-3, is DGGITQSPKYLFRKEGQNVTLSCEQNLNHDAMYWYRQDPGQGLRLIYYSQIVNDFQKGDIAEGYSVSREKKESFPLTVTSAQKNPTAFYLCASSIASAPDTQYFGPGTRLTVL.

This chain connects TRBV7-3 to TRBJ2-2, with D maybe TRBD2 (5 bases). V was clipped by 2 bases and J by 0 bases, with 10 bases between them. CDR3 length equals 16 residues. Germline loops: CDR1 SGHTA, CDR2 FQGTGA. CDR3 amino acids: CASSLAGTANTGELFF. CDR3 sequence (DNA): TGTGCCAGCAGCTTAGCGGGTACCGCGAACACCGGGGAGCTGTTTTTT. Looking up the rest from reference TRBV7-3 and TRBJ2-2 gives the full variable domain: GAGVSQTPSNKVTEKGKYVELRCDPISGHTALYWYRQSLGQGPEFLIYFQGTGAADDSGLPNDRFFAVRPEGSVSTLKIQRTERGDSAVYLCASSLAGTANTGELFFGEGSRLTVL.

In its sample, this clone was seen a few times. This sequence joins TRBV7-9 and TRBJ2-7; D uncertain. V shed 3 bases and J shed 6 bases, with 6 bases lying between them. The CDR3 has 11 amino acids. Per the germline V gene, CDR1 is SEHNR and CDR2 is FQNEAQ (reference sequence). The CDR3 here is CASSLGIEQYF. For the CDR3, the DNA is TGTGCCAGCAGCTTGGGGATCGAGCAGTACTTC.

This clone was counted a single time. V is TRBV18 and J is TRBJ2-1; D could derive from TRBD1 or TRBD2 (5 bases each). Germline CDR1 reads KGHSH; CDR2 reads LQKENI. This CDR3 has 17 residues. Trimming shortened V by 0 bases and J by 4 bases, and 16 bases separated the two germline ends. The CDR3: CASSPPTAVRVYNEQFF. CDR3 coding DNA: TGTGCCAGCTCACCACCGACAGCAGTGAGGGTATACAATGAGCAGTTCTTC. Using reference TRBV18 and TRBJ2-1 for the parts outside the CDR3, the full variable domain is NAGVMQNPRHLVRRRGQEARLRCSPMKGHSHVYWYRQLPEEGLKFMVYLQKENIIDESGMPKERFSAEFPKEGPSILRIQQVVRGDSAAYFCASSPPTAVRVYNEQFFGPGTRLTVL.

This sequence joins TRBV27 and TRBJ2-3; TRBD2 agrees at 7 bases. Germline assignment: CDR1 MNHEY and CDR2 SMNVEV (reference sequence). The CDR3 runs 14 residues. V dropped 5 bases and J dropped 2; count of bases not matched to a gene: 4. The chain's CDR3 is CASSAAGDTDTQYF. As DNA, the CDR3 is TGTGCCAGCAGTGCGGCGGGGGACACAGATACGCAGTATTTT.